This T cell receptor (beta chain) derives from a study of somatic mutations in cytotoxic T cells in rheumatoid arthritis (dated by TCRdb to 2015 to 2018). Regarding the complete study: A FACSAria II or Sony SH800 was used to flow-sort some V beta antibody-stained T-cell populations at nearly 100% purity, and TCRB sequencing was also done on sorted V beta1+ cells. The study asked whether expanded CD8+ T-cell clones in newly diagnosed, untreated rheumatoid arthritis carry somatic mutations, and used TCRB deep sequencing to characterize clonality. For 65 to 80 rheumatoid arthritis patients and 20 healthy controls, TCRB deep sequencing was carried out. Median age was essentially the same in the patient group and the control group.

What the research found in general, with its limitations: Several identical CD8+ TCRB sequences were found in both blood and synovial fluid, and in about an eighth of the 65 patients the largest CD8+ clone exceeded 20% of CD8+ cells. An increase of CD8+ clonality with age was seen in patients (Spearman r of about 0.45) but not in healthy controls. It was unknown which antigens the expanded CD8+ clones targeted, and their absence from virus-specific databases did not exclude viral specificity. There was no significant difference in CD8+ T-cell clonality between rheumatoid arthritis patients and age-matched healthy controls. No adjustment for multiple comparisons was made for the slight TRBV07 underrepresentation in patients.

For CDR1 and CDR2, the germline V gene (reference sequence) lists MNHEY and SMNVEV. V drops 6 bases and J drops 0 bases, leaving 8 bases in between. The CDR3 spans 13 residues, from the cysteine through the phenylalanine. Solely the CDR3 DNA is kept, with 39 bases framed from the first base. Genomic DNA underwent TCRB CDR3 sequencing using the immunoSEQ assay. As for the authors' bioinformatics: Nothing other than productive TCRB rearrangements was included in the analyses. Clonality was calculated as a Shannon entropy-based productive clonality index, and a clone was defined by a unique TCRB CDR3 sequence. To calculate repertoire overlap between two samples, the template counts of each clone were considered relative to each sample's total templates. Flow cytometry-measured V-gene usage correlated with V-gene usage from TCRB sequencing, with a Spearman r of approximately 0.66. Not all clones reach the TCRdb copy of this immuneACCESS table, which keeps in-frame sequences only. Checked studies attribute under half of the gap to unresolved V genes and leave the rest unexplained. The DNA gave D and trimming, while V, J and clone size come from that table. For this sample the table gives under 20,000 clones, of which 80% to 90% were detected only once. 15% of the sample goes to the ten largest clones.

With respect to this clone: Its antigen has not been determined. Within one base of it there is no much larger clone, and no base qualities were kept.

The approximately 20 healthy controls were blood donors whose buffy coats were used; they had a median age of approximately 59 years (range 21-70), and over 50% were female. CD4+ and CD8+ cells were isolated by positive magnetic bead selection on an AutoMACS, and purity was checked by flow cytometry. Isolation of peripheral blood mononuclear cells was done through Ficoll-Paque PLUS density gradient separation. Using Nucleospin Tissue or Tissue XS kits, DNA was extracted from CD4-enriched, CD8-enriched or PBMC samples, with quantification by a Qubit 2.0 fluorometer. The chain was built from TRBV27 and TRBJ1-2; a confident D gene designation cannot be given. This sequence was found in a man aged 35 to 55 in good health. Sequencing was performed on CD8+ T cells sorted from blood. The DNA sequence is as follows: TGTGCCAGCAGAAGAGATACTAACTATGGCTACACCTTC. This translates into CASRRDTNYGYTF.